This entry is about one T cell receptor beta chain. Its antigen is not identified. The data stem from a study of chemoradiotherapy in HPV16-positive cancers. In the study overall: Functional T-cell assays on a couple of HPV16-positive patients' cells defined candidate HPV-specific clones and common TCR motifs.

Only in-frame clones appear in the TCRdb table, and some are missing; sequencing was by immunoSEQ multiplex PCR. The table lists over 10,000 clones, around 77% of them singletons. This CDR3 has 14 residues. V shed 5 bases and J 4 bases; nucleotides not matched to a gene: 3. Germline V gene lookup returns CDR1 MNHEY and CDR2 SVGAGI. Notes on the study in general: Non-HPV-specific T cells did not expand in tumors during treatment, whereas candidate HPV-specific clones and E7-related motifs did. Only a couple of HPV16-positive patients supplied the functional HPV-specificity definition.

The chain links TRBV6-5 to TRBJ1-2, with 11 bases lining up with TRBD1. The source of this sequence is a human donor with HPV-associated anogenital cancer. This specimen was acquired from a patient who underwent chemoradiotherapy. The CDR3 loop reads CASSGTGGPYGYTF. CDR3 bases: TGTGCCAGCAGTGGGACAGGGGGACCCTATGGCTACACCTTC.